One sample yielded the 22 T cell receptor beta chains listed below, sequenced in a study of T cell changes during pregnancy in multiple sclerosis. The table came from immunoSEQ multiplex PCR; TCRdb's copy has only in-frame clones and leaves some out. The sample holds around 40,000 clones; roughly 89% are singletons and the top ten take 1% to 1.5%. The source was CD4+ T cells from peripheral blood mononuclear cells, collected in the first trimester of pregnancy. Source of these receptors: a female donor with multiple sclerosis, enrolled in a pregnancy study.

The V call is TRBV25-1, the J call TRBJ2-3, with 10 bases that match TRBD2. The CDR3 is 15 amino acids. Germline-derived CDR1 and CDR2 are MGHDK and SYGVNS. The V and J ends lost 7 bases and 5 bases, in that order; junction bases with no gene match: 9. Here the CDR3 DNA reads TGTGCCAGCACGAGCGGGAGGGCCCGTGGAGATACGCAGTATTTT. It translates to CASTSGRARGDTQYF.

The CDR3 is CAHRQGGTEAFF. As DNA, the CDR3 is TGTGCCCACAGACAGGGCGGCACTGAAGCTTTCTTT. The chain uses TRBV28 and TRBJ1-1, with 7 positions matching TRBD1. Germline CDR1 reads MDHEN; CDR2 reads SYDVKM. CDR3 length: 12 amino acids. J was trimmed by 4 bases and V by 11 bases; bases with no gene match: 7.

The J gene is TRBJ2-1, the V gene TRBV6-5, with 8 bases identical to TRBD2. The V gene end was trimmed by 7 bases and the J gene end by 5 bases; junction bases not matched to a gene: 7. Germline V gene sequence: CDR1 MNHEY, CDR2 SVGAGI. The CDR3 extends over 14 amino acids. The CDR3 loop is CASMVVAGNNEQFF. The DNA of the CDR3 is TGTGCCAGCATGGTGGTAGCGGGAAACAATGAGCAGTTCTTC.

This clone was recorded a few times. The rearrangement uses TRBV5-1 and TRBJ1-1; 7 bases are a match to TRBD1. CDR1 SGHRS and CDR2 YFSETQ come from the germline V gene. The CDR3 has 13 residues. The trim removed 3 bases at V and 10 bases at J, leaving 9 bases unmatched. The CDR3 protein is CASSSHPGQRAFF. The CDR3 DNA reads as TGCGCCAGCAGCTCTCACCCGGGACAGCGAGCTTTCTTT.

The chain joins TRBV11-1 to TRBJ2-1; D is unresolved. CDR1 is SGHAT, CDR2 FQDESV, per germline (reference sequence). This CDR3 contains 11 residues. Trimming left V 3 bases short and J 8 bases short, with 5 bases between. The chain's CDR3 is CASSFEYEQFF. CDR3 nucleotide sequence: TGTGCCAGCAGCTTCGAGTATGAGCAGTTCTTC. Combining the CDR3 with reference TRBV11-1 and TRBJ2-1 gives the whole variable domain EAEVAQSPRYKITEKSQAVAFWCDPISGHATLYWYRQILGQGPELLVQFQDESVVDDSQLPKDRFSAERLKGVDSTLKIQPAELGDSAMYLCASSFEYEQFFGPGTRLTVL.

The chain links TRBV6-5 to TRBJ2-1, with 7 bases lining up with TRBD2. Unmatched junction bases numbered 9, after V lost 2 bases and J lost 5 bases. Looked up from germline, CDR1 is MNHEY and CDR2 is SVGAGI. The CDR3 extends over 16 amino acids. The CDR3 DNA follows: TGTGCCAGCAGTTACAGGCGAGCGGGACCCCACAATGAGCAGTTCTTC. It encodes CASSYRRAGPHNEQFF.

The chain couples TRBV10-2 to TRBJ1-6; D unresolved. The V gene lost 8 bases and the J gene lost 10 bases, with 6 bases spanning the gap. This CDR3 comprises 10 residues. Germline V gene sequence: CDR1 WSHSY, CDR2 SAAADI. The DNA for the CDR3 is TGCGCCAGCGGAGGCTCACCCCTCCACTTT. Translation: CASGGSPLHF.

The chain uses TRBV7-2 and TRBJ1-2; D ambiguous. Germline V gene sequence: CDR1 SGHTA, CDR2 FQGNSA. The CDR3 consists of 15 residues. With 1 base removed from V and 8 bases from J, the gap between germline ends came to 17 bases. CDR3 DNA: TGTGCCAGCAGCTTAGTTGGTCCGGAGCGTCGGGGCTACACCTTC. This translates into CASSLVGPERRGYTF.

The chain has TRBV6-5 and TRBJ1-2; TRBD1 matches at 8 bases. The V segment lost 7 bases and the J segment 0 bases; nucleotides outside the gene matches: 7. This CDR3 contains 15 residues. From germline, CDR1 is MNHEY and CDR2 SVGAGI. This CDR3 reads CASTTAQGANYGYTF. The DNA of the CDR3 is TGTGCCAGCACCACCGCACAGGGGGCTAACTATGGCTACACCTTC.

J is TRBJ2-3 and V is TRBV29-1, with D maybe TRBD1 (6 bases). The CDR3 extends over 14 amino acids. Germline V gene data show CDR1 as SQVTM and CDR2 as ANQGSEA. Trimming cost V 5 bases and J 2 bases, with 14 bases left between them. The DNA of the CDR3 is TGCAGCGTTTTTAGGGACACCTCCACAGATACGCAGTATTTT. Translation: CSVFRDTSTDTQYF.

Comments on this clone: Other nucleotide sequences from this sample produce the same CDR3. The J gene is TRBJ1-5, the V gene TRBV2, with 10 positions matching TRBD1. Germline V gives CDR1 SNHLY, CDR2 FYNNEI. V lost 8 bases and J lost 4; bases outside the gene matches: 2. The CDR3 is made up of 13 amino acids. The CDR3 DNA sequence: TGTGCCAGCCGGACAGGGGGGAATCAGCCCCAGCATTTT. Translation gives CASRTGGNQPQHF. Filled out from reference TRBV2 and TRBJ1-5, the complete variable domain reads EPEVTQTPSHQVTQMGQEVILRCVPISNHLYFYWYRQILGQKVEFLVSFYNNEISEKSEIFDDQFSVERPDGSNFTLKIRSTKLEDSAMYFCASRTGGNQPQHFGDGTRLSIL.

This chain links TRBV5-1 with TRBJ1-1; 9 bases match TRBD1. The CDR3 has 15 residues. Germline V gives CDR1 SGHRS, CDR2 YFSETQ. V trimming: 4 bases; J trimming: 1 base; junction bases outside the gene matches: 5. The CDR3 region has the DNA TGCGCCAGCAGCCCGGGGGACAGGGAGAACACTGAAGCTTTCTTT. Its protein is CASSPGDRENTEAFF.

V usage is TRBV18 and J usage is TRBJ1-3; D not certain. Trimming cost V 2 bases and J 2 bases, with 10 bases left between them. This CDR3 is built from 15 residues. Per the germline V gene, CDR1 is KGHSH and CDR2 is LQKENI. The CDR3: CASSPINSPGNTIYF. In nucleotides, the CDR3 is TGTGCCAGCTCACCAATAAACAGTCCTGGAAACACCATATATTTT.

In DNA form, the CDR3 reads TGTGCCAGCAGTTTATCTTCAGGGTTTCAGCCCCAGCATTTT. Amino acids: CASSLSSGFQPQHF. J is TRBJ1-5 and V is TRBV27, with D possibly TRBD1 on 5 matching bases. Germline V CDR1 and CDR2: MNHEY, SMNVEV (reference sequence). Deletions cut 0 bases from V and 6 bases from J, with 9 bases between. This CDR3 is built from 14 residues.

This chain links TRBV5-1 with TRBJ2-7; 10 nucleotides line up with TRBD2. This CDR3 is 13 amino acids long. From germline, CDR1 is SGHRS and CDR2 YFSETQ. V dropped 5 bases and J dropped 6; count of bases not matched to a gene: 5. The CDR3 DNA follows: TGCGCCAGCAGTGAAATAGCGGGAGGCGAGCAGTACTTC. As protein: CASSEIAGGEQYF.

The rearrangement uses TRBV10-3 and TRBJ1-6; 9 bases line up with TRBD1. V shed 2 bases, J shed 8 bases, and the junction held 7 bases outside the gene matches. CDR1 and CDR2 from the germline V gene are ENHRY and SYGVKD. The CDR3 is 16 amino acids. CDR3 nucleotide sequence: TGTGCCATCAGTGAGGGGGGACAGGGATGGGATTCACCCCTCCACTTT. This gives the protein CAISEGGQGWDSPLHF.

V usage is TRBV9 and J usage is TRBJ2-2; TRBD2 matches at 10 bases. The CDR3 has 14 amino acids. V trimming: 3 bases; J trimming: 6 bases; junction bases outside the gene matches: 2. CDR1 is SGDLS and CDR2 is YYNGEE in the germline V gene. The CDR3 DNA sequence: TGTGCCAGCAGCGCGGGACTAGCGCCCGGGGAGCTGTTTTTT. Translating it yields CASSAGLAPGELFF.

The J gene is TRBJ2-7, the V gene TRBV25-1; a possible D gene is TRBD2 (6 bases). Germline values: CDR1 MGHDK, CDR2 SYGVNS. The CDR3 has 12 residues. Trimming stripped 4 bases from V and 5 bases from J, with 9 bases between. The DNA of the CDR3 is TGTGCCAGCAGTGGACTAGTCCACGAGCAGTACTTC. Amino acids: CASSGLVHEQYF.

This chain connects TRBV5-1 to TRBJ2-3; 12 positions agree with TRBD2. This CDR3 contains 16 residues. V lost 1 base to trimming and J lost 4 bases; unmatched junction nucleotides: 4. Germline V gives CDR1 SGHRS, CDR2 YFSETQ. CDR3 region: CASSLRTSGKSDTQYF. The CDR3, as DNA: TGCGCCAGCAGCTTGAGGACTAGCGGGAAGTCAGATACGCAGTATTTT.

This sequence joins TRBV6-6 and TRBJ2-7; the match to TRBD1 covers 11 bases. Losses at the gene ends were 2 bases for V and 2 bases for J; bases not matched to a gene: 5. The CDR3 has 16 amino acids. Germline values: CDR1 MNHNY, CDR2 SVGAGI (reference sequence). This CDR3 reads CASSYPPGQGAYEQYF. Written as DNA, the CDR3 is TGTGCCAGCAGTTACCCCCCGGGACAGGGGGCCTACGAGCAGTACTTC.

V is TRBV7-6 and J is TRBJ2-1, with TRBD2 matching 9 bases. From germline, CDR1 is SGHVS and CDR2 FNYEAQ. The CDR3 runs to 15 residues. V trimming: 5 bases; J trimming: 4 bases; junction bases outside the gene matches: 6. The CDR3 DNA reads TGTGCCAGCAGCCCGTGGACTAGCGAGTACAATGAGCAGTTCTTC. This sequence encodes CASSPWTSEYNEQFF.

This rearrangement joins TRBV28 to TRBJ1-5, with D hard to call. This CDR3 is built from 14 residues. Germline V lookup: CDR1 MDHEN, CDR2 SYDVKM. V shed 4 bases and J shed 5 bases, with 12 bases lying between them. Written as DNA, the CDR3 is TGTGCCAGCAGTTACCCTGATGAGTATCAGCCCCAGCATTTT. It specifies CASSYPDEYQPQHF.